This T cell receptor (beta chain) was sequenced during a study of blood T cell repertoires in COVID-19. As for the study in general: Specimens from acute and convalescent COVID-19 originated in the United States, Italy and Spain. The cDNA or gDNA used as material had been derived from T cells, B-cell-depleted T cells, or PBMCs.

Trimming cost V 4 bases and J 4 bases, with 7 bases left between them. This CDR3 spans 11 amino acids. Germline CDR1 is SQVTM and CDR2 is ANQGSEA. Original data processing: Nucleated cell number was recorded as an estimate derived from reference gene primer amplification. Method: immunoSEQ multiplex PCR; TCRdb's copy keeps in-frame clones and lacks some. From that table come the V and J calls and clone size; the DNA was used to work out D and trimming. Here the sample spans about 220,000 clones, roughly four fifths being singletons. This chain links TRBV29-1 with TRBJ1-2; D gene ambiguous. The material sequenced was peripheral blood. The source of this sequence is a woman aged 55-75 years with acute or convalescent COVID-19. The DNA of the CDR3 is TGCAGCGTTGCAGACCTCTATGGCTACACCTTC. It encodes CSVADLYGYTF.